This passage covers 17 T cell receptor beta chains from one sample sequenced in a study of cytomegalovirus exposure and HLA in healthy donors. In the PCR, 60 Vbeta and 13 Jbeta primers were used. The data were produced by immunoSEQ multiplex PCR, yet TCRdb's version contains in-frame clones alone and is incomplete. The repertoire holds nearly 200,000 clones, with 65% to 85% as singletons. Sequencing was carried out using PBMCs. All receptors come from a boy aged 2 to 9 in good health and CMV-seronegative.

The genes are TRBV6-5 and TRBJ1-4; 7 bases agree with TRBD1. This CDR3 spans 14 amino acids. Trimming at V came to 6 bases and at J to 4 bases, leaving 5 bases not matched to a gene. Germline CDR1 reads MNHEY; CDR2 reads SVGAGI. The DNA of the CDR3 is TGTGCCAGCAGAGGACAGGCTCTTAATGAAAAACTGTTTTTT. This encodes CASRGQALNEKLFF.

CDR3 amino acids: CASSDPPRGTASTDTQYF. The CDR3 nucleotides read TGTGCCAGCTCAGATCCTCCCAGGGGGACGGCTAGCACAGATACGCAGTATTTT. The chain carries TRBV7-9 and TRBJ2-3, with 7 bases fitting TRBD1. Germline loops: CDR1 SEHNR, CDR2 FQNEAQ (reference sequence). There are 18 residues in the CDR3. V gave up 8 bases and J gave up 0 bases; unmatched junction bases: 17.

The V call is TRBV2, the J call TRBJ1-3; D uncertain. Germline V gene lookup returns CDR1 SNHLY and CDR2 FYNNEI. This CDR3 spans 15 amino acids. Trimming shortened V by 4 bases and J by 2 bases, and 12 bases separated the two germline ends. Written as DNA, the CDR3 is TGTGCCAGCAGTGGTGGACTGCCGCCTGGAAACACCATATATTTT. It is translated as CASSGGLPPGNTIYF. The full variable domain, in which reference TRBV2 and TRBJ1-3 provide the parts outside the CDR3, is EPEVTQTPSHQVTQMGQEVILRCVPISNHLYFYWYRQILGQKVEFLVSFYNNEISEKSEIFDDQFSVERPDGSNFTLKIRSTKLEDSAMYFCASSGGLPPGNTIYFGEGSWLTVV.

This sequence joins TRBV20-1 and TRBJ1-1; no firm D call. V gave up 6 bases and J gave up 0 bases, with 2 bases separating them. Germline lookup yields CDR1 DFQATT and CDR2 SNEGSKA (reference sequence). The CDR3 extends over 10 amino acids. This chain's CDR3 is CSALNTEAFF. The CDR3 region has the DNA TGCAGTGCCTTGAACACTGAAGCTTTCTTT.

V and J are TRBV19 and TRBJ1-1; TRBD1 might be the D (5 bases). The CDR3 has 15 residues. V dropped 4 bases and J dropped 1 base, with 13 bases sitting between them. From germline, CDR1 is LNHDA and CDR2 SQIVND (reference sequence). The CDR3 bases are TGTGCCAGTAGTACGCCCCAGGGTAGGAACACTGAAGCTTTCTTT. Encoded protein: CASSTPQGRNTEAFF.

This clone was picked up a small number of times. The V call is TRBV4-2, the J call TRBJ1-5, with D unresolved. The CDR3 spans 16 residues. Trimming stripped 0 bases from V and 4 bases from J, with 13 bases between. The germline gives CDR1 LGHNA, CDR2 YNFKEQ. In nucleotides, the CDR3 is TGTGCCAGCAGCCAAGATCCCAGTACGGGGAATCAGCCCCAGCATTTT. It specifies CASSQDPSTGNQPQHF.

The chain uses TRBV2 and TRBJ2-2; the match to TRBD1 covers 11 bases. V gave up 5 bases and J gave up 6 bases; unmatched junction bases: 5. CDR1 is SNHLY, CDR2 FYNNEI, per germline. This CDR3 is 15 amino acids long. The CDR3 sequence: CASSRDRGWAGELFF. CDR3 DNA: TGTGCCAGCAGTCGGGACAGGGGGTGGGCCGGGGAGCTGTTTTTT.

CDR3 loop: CASTRDSVVETQYF. The DNA of the CDR3 is TGCGCCAGCACCCGGGACTCGGTGGTGGAGACCCAGTACTTC. This chain links TRBV5-1 with TRBJ2-5; perhaps TRBD2 as D (6 bases). Germline V CDR1 and CDR2: SGHRS, YFSETQ. The CDR3 is 14 residues long. V lost 6 bases to trimming and J lost 5 bases, with 17 bases between them.

The chain has TRBV13 and TRBJ2-1; D not resolved. The germline V gene encodes CDR1 PRHDT and CDR2 FYEKMQ (reference sequence). The CDR3 runs 16 residues. With 5 bases removed from V and 4 bases from J, the gap between germline ends came to 18 bases. CDR3 DNA: TGTGCCAGCAGCCCCTCTCTGTACGGCGGATACAATGAGCAGTTCTTC. Translated, it gives CASSPSLYGGYNEQFF.

V and J are TRBV11-2 and TRBJ2-7; TRBD1 matches at 7 bases. V trimming: 3 bases; J trimming: 2 bases; junction bases outside the gene matches: 4. CDR3 size: 14 residues. CDR1 and CDR2 from the germline V gene are SGHAT and FQNNGV. The CDR3 nucleotides read TGTGCCAGCAGCTTCGACAGGGCTACCTACGAGCAGTACTTC. Its protein product is CASSFDRATYEQYF.

CDR3 nucleotides: TGTGCCAGCAGTGGTCGGACAGCCTTCACAGATACGCAGTATTTT. Protein product: CASSGRTAFTDTQYF. J is TRBJ2-3 and V is TRBV25-1; TRBD1 is a possible D gene (6 bases). The ends were cut back, 4 bases at V and 2 bases at J, with 13 bases in the middle. The germline V gene encodes CDR1 MGHDK and CDR2 SYGVNS. CDR3 length equals 15 residues.

The rearrangement uses TRBV7-9 and TRBJ1-1; no firm D call. The CDR3 totals 14 residues. Trimming took off 1 base at V and 2 bases at J, with 8 bases between the two ends. Germline V gives CDR1 SEHNR, CDR2 FQNEAQ (reference sequence). CDR3 protein: CASSLVQVNTEAFF. The CDR3 DNA reads as TGTGCCAGCAGCTTAGTTCAGGTCAACACTGAAGCTTTCTTT.

V gene TRBV10-3 combines with J gene TRBJ1-2; D possibly corresponds to TRBD1 (5 bases). With 8 bases removed from V and 4 bases from J, the gap between germline ends came to 14 bases. Germline V gene lookup returns CDR1 ENHRY and CDR2 SYGVKD. This CDR3 is 13 amino acids long. The CDR3 nucleotides are TGTGCCATCTCCAGGGAGGAGGGCTATGGCTACACCTTC. Translation gives CAISREEGYGYTF.

This chain uses TRBV29-1 with TRBJ1-1, with a possible D match to TRBD1 (6 bases). This CDR3 has 14 amino acids. The germline CDR1 and CDR2 sequences are SQVTM and ANQGSEA. Trimming took off 6 bases at V and 0 bases at J, with 14 bases between the two ends. CDR3 DNA: TGCAGCGTGACCCGACAGGAAATGAACACTGAAGCTTTCTTT. Translated: CSVTRQEMNTEAFF.

The genes are TRBV20-1 and TRBJ1-1; 7 bases map to TRBD1. The CDR3 totals 11 residues. The germline V gene has CDR1 DFQATT and CDR2 SNEGSKA (reference sequence). V shed 3 bases, J shed 8 bases, and the junction held 3 bases outside the gene matches. The CDR3 DNA is TGCAGTGCTAGCCAGGGGGGAGAAGCTTTCTTT. Its translation: CSASQGGEAFF.

The table lists this clone with a few counts. The chain is built from TRBV7-2 and TRBJ1-2; D unclear. Trimming removed 5 bases at V and 4 bases at J, with 23 bases between. The CDR3 loop spans 17 amino acids. The germline V gene has CDR1 SGHTA and CDR2 FQGNSA. Written as DNA, the CDR3 is TGTGCCAGCAGCCTGATGGGGAGGGCCGGCAGCGCCTATGGCTACACCTTC. It codes for CASSLMGRAGSAYGYTF. Full variable domain (rest looked up from reference TRBV7-2 and TRBJ1-2): GAGVSQSPSNKVTEKGKDVELRCDPISGHTALYWYRQSLGQGLEFLIYFQGNSAPDKSGLPSDRFSAERTGGSVSTLTIQRTQQEDSAVYLCASSLMGRAGSAYGYTFGSGTRLTVV.

The chain carries TRBV19 and TRBJ2-7; possible D gene TRBD2, 6 bases. V was clipped by 4 bases and J by 4 bases, with 20 bases between them. Germline V gene sequence: CDR1 LNHDA, CDR2 SQIVND (reference sequence). This CDR3 contains 16 residues. CDR3 amino acids: CASSTSGLPTLYEQYF. The CDR3 coding sequence is TGTGCCAGTAGTACTTCGGGACTTCCCACTCTTTACGAGCAGTACTTC.